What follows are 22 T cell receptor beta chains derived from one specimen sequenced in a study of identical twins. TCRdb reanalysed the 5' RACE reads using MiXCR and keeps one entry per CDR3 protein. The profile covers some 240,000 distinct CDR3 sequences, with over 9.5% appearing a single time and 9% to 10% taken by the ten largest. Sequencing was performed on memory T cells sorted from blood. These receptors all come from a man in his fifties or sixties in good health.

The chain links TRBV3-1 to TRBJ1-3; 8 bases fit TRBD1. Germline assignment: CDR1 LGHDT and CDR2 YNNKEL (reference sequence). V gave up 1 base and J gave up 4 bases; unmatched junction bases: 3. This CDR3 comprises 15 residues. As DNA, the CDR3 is TGTGCCAGCAGCCAAGCCGGGACAGGAGGAAACACCATATATTTT. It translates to CASSQAGTGGNTIYF.

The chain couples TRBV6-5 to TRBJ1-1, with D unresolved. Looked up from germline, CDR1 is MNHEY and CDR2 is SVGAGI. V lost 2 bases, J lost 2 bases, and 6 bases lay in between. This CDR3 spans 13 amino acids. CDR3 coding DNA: TGTGCCAGCAGTTACGGACCAAACACTGAAGCTTTCTTT. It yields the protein CASSYGPNTEAFF.

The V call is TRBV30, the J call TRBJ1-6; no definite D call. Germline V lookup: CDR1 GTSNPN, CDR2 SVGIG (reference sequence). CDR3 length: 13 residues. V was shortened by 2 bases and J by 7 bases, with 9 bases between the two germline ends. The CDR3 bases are TGTGCCTGGAGTTCTCTGAAAAATTCACCCCTCCACTTT. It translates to CAWSSLKNSPLHF. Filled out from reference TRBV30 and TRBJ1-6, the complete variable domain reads SQTIHQWPATLVQPVGSPLSLECTVEGTSNPNLYWYRQAAGRGLQLLFYSVGIGQISSEVPQNLSASRPQDRQFILSSKKLLLSDSGFYLCAWSSLKNSPLHFGNGTRLTVT.

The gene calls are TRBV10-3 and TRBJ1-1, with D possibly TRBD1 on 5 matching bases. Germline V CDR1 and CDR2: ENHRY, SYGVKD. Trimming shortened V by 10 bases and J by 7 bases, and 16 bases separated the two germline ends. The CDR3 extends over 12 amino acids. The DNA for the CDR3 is TGTGCCACCGACAGTCCAGGGAGTGAAGCTTTCTTT. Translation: CATDSPGSEAFF.

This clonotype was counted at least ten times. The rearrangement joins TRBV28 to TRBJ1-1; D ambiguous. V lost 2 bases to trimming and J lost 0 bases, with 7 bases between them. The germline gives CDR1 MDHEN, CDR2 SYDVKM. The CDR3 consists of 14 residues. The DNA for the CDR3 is TGTGCCAGCAGTTTAATGGAACTGAACACTGAAGCTTTCTTT. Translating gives CASSLMELNTEAFF.

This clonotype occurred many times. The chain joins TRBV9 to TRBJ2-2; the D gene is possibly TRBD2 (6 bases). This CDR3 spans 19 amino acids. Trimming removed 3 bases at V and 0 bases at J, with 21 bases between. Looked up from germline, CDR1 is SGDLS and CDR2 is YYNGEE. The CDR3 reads CASSASGGLLKSNTGELFF. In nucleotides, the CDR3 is TGTGCCAGCAGCGCCTCTGGGGGACTCTTGAAGTCGAACACCGGGGAGCTGTTTTTT.

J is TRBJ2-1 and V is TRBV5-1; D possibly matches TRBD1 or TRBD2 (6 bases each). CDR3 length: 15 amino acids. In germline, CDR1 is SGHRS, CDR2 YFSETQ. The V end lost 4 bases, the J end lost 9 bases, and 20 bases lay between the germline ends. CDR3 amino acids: CASSVGGRGSVEQFF. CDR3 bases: TGCGCCAGCAGCGTAGGGGGGAGAGGGTCGGTTGAGCAGTTCTTC.

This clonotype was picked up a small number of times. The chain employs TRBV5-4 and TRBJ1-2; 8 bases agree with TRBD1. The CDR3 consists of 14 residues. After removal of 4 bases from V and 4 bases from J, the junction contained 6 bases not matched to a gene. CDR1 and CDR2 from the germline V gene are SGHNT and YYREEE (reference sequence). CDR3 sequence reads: CASSQFDRGYGYTF. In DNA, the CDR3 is TGTGCCAGCAGCCAATTCGACAGGGGCTATGGCTACACCTTC.

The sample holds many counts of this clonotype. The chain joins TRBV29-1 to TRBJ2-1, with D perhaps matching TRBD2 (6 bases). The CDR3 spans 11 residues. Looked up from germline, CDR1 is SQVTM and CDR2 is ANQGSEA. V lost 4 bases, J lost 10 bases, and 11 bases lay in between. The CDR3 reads CSVVKGLEQFF. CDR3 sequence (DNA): TGCAGCGTTGTCAAGGGACTCGAGCAGTTCTTC.

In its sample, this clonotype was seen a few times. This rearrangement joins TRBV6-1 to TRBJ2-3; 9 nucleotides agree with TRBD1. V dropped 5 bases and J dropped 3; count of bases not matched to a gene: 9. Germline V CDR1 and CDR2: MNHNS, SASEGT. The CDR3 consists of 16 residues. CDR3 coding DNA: TGTGCCAGCAGTAAGTCCGGGACAGGGCTAACAGATACGCAGTATTTT. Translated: CASSKSGTGLTDTQYF.

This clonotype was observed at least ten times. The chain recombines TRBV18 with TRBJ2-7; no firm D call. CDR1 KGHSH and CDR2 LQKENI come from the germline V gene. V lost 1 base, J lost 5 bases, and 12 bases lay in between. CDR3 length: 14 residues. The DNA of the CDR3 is TGTGCCAGCTCACCACTCGGGTCGGAAAACGAGCAGTACTTC. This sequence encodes CASSPLGSENEQYF.

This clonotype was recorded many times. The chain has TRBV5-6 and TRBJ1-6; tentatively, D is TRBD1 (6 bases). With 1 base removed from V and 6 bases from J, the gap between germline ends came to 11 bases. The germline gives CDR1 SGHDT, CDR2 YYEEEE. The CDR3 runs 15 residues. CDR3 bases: TGTGCCAGCAGCTTGTACAGGGACCGTAATTCACCCCTCCACTTT. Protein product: CASSLYRDRNSPLHF.

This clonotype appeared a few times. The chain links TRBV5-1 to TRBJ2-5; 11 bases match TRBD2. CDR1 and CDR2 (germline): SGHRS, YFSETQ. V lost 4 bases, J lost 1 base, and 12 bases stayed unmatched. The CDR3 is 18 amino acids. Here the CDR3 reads CASSTGLAGPKPQETQYF. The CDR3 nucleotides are TGCGCCAGCAGCACCGGACTAGCGGGTCCGAAGCCCCAAGAGACCCAGTACTTC.

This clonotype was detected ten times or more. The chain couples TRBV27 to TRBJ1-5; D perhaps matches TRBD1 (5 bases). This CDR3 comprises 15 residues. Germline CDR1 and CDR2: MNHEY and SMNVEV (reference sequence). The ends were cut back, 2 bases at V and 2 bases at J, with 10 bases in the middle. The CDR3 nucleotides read TGTGCCAGCAGTTTACAGGGAGGCGGCAATCAGCCCCAGCATTTT. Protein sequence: CASSLQGGGNQPQHF.

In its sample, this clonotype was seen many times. CDR3: CASSQDSWTSGYNEQFF. In nucleotides, the CDR3 is TGCGCCAGCAGCCAAGACTCATGGACTAGCGGGTACAATGAGCAGTTCTTC. V and J are TRBV4-1 and TRBJ2-1; 11 bases are a match to TRBD2. The CDR3 length is 17 residues. The V gene end was trimmed by 0 bases and the J gene end by 4 bases; junction bases not matched to a gene: 5. Germline V gene data show CDR1 as MGHRA and CDR2 as YSYEKL.

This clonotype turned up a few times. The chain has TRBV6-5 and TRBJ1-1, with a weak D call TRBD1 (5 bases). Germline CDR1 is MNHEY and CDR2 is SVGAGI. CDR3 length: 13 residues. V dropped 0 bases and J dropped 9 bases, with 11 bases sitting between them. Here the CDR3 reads CASSYSQGVKAFF. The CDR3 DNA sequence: TGTGCCAGCAGTTACTCCCAGGGCGTGAAAGCTTTCTTT.

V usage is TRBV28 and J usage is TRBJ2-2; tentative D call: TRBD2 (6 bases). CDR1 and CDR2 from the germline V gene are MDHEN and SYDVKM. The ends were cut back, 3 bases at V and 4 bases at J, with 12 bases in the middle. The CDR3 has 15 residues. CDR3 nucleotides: TGTGCCAGCAGTTTCTGGCGGGGAACCACCGGGGAGCTGTTTTTT. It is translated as CASSFWRGTTGELFF.

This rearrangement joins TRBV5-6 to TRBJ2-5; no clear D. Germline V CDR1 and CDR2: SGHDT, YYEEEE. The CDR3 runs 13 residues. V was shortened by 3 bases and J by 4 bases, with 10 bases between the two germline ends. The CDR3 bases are TGTGCCAGCAGCTCCGGGCCTGGAGAGACCCAGTACTTC. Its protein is CASSSGPGETQYF.

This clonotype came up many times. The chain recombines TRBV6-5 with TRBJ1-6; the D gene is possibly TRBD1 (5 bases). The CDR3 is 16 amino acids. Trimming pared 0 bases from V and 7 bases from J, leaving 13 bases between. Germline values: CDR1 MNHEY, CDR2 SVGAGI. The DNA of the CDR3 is TGTGCCAGCAGTTACTCGATGGCAGGGAAAAATTCACCCCTCCACTTT. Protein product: CASSYSMAGKNSPLHF.

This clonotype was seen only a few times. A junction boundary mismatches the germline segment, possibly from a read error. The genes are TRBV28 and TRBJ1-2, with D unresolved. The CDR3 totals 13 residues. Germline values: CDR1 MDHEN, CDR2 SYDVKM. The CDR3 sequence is CLTRRGSNYGYTF. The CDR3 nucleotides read TGCCTCACTAGGAGAGGTTCTAACTATGGCTACACCTTC.

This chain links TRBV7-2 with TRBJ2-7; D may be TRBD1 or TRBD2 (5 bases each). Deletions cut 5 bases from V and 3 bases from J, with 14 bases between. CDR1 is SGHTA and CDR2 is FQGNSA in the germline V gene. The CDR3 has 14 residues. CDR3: CASSTGTGFYEQYF. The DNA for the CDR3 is TGTGCCAGCAGCACCGGGACGGGGTTCTACGAGCAGTACTTC.

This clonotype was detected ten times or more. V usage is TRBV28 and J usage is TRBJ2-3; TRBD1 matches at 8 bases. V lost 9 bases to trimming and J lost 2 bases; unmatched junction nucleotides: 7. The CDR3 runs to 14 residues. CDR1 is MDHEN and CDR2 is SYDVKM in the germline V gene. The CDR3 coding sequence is TGTGCCAGTTCGGGGACAGGACTCACAGATACGCAGTATTTT. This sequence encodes CASSGTGLTDTQYF.